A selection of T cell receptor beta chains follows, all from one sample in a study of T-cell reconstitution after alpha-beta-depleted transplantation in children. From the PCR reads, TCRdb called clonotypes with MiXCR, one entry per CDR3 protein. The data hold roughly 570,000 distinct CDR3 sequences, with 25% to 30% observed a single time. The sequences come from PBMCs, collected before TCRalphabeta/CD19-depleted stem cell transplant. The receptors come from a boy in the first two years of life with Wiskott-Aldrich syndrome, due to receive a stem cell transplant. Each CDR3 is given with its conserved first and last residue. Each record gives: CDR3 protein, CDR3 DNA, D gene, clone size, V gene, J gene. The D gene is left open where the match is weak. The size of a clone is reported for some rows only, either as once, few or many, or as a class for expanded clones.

CDR3: CSGQGDQGYTF
DNA: TGCAGTGGACAGGGGGATCAGGGCTACACCTTC
D: TRBD1
size: .
V: TRBV29-1
J: TRBJ1-2

CDR3: CASSPGQEAFF
DNA: TGTGCCAGCAGCCCGGGACAGGAGGCTTTCTTT
D: TRBD1
size: .
V: TRBV12-3/TRBV12-4
J: TRBJ1-1

CDR3: CSGRQGADTQYF
DNA: TGCAGCGGTCGACAGGGGGCAGATACGCAGTATTTT
D: TRBD1
size: .
V: TRBV29-1
J: TRBJ2-3

CDR3: CASSPRRQGGNTEAFF
DNA: TGTGCCAGCAGCCCCCGGCGGCAGGGGGGGAACACTGAAGCTTTCTTT
D: TRBD1
size: .
V: TRBV7-2
J: TRBJ1-1

CDR3: CASSPDPRTGDTQYF
DNA: TGTGCCAGCAGCCCCGACCCAAGGACCGGGGATACGCAGTATTTT
D: .
size: .
V: TRBV5-5
J: TRBJ2-3

CDR3: CSARPPSGTGRSEKLFF
DNA: TGCAGTGCTAGACCCCCGTCCGGGACAGGGCGTTCGGAAAAACTGTTTTTT
D: TRBD1
size: .
V: TRBV20-1
J: TRBJ1-4

CDR3: CASSFGQEETQYF
DNA: TGCGCCAGCAGCTTTGGACAGGAAGAGACCCAGTACTTC
D: TRBD1
size: few
V: TRBV5-1
J: TRBJ2-5

CDR3: CASSEGPTQYF
DNA: TGTGCCAGCAGTGAGGGTCCGACCCAGTACTTC
D: .
size: .
V: TRBV25-1
J: TRBJ2-5

CDR3: CASSVSRAGGTDTQYF
DNA: TGTGCCAGCAGCGTATCTCGAGCGGGAGGCACAGATACGCAGTATTTT
D: TRBD2
size: once
V: TRBV9
J: TRBJ2-3

CDR3: CASSYTYTSAKNIQYF
DNA: TGTGCCAGCAGTTACACCTACACGTCTGCCAAAAACATTCAGTACTTC
D: .
size: few
V: TRBV6-5
J: TRBJ2-4

CDR3: CGSRPGAASYEQYF
DNA: TGCGGCAGCAGACCGGGCGCGGCCTCCTACGAGCAGTACTTC
D: .
size: few
V: TRBV5-1
J: TRBJ2-7

CDR3: CSIRAKQETQYF
DNA: TGCAGTATCAGGGCTAAGCAAGAGACCCAGTACTTC
D: .
size: .
V: TRBV20-1
J: TRBJ2-5

CDR3: CASSLARGASYEQYF
DNA: TGCGCCAGCAGCTTGGCTCGCGGAGCCTCCTACGAGCAGTACTTC
D: .
size: .
V: TRBV5-1
J: TRBJ2-7

CDR3: CASSRDFPSGANVLTF
DNA: TGTGCCAGCAGCAGGGATTTCCCCTCTGGGGCCAACGTCCTGACTTTC
D: .
size: once
V: TRBV5-6
J: TRBJ2-6

CDR3: CASSKLGRSSGANVLTF
DNA: TGTGCCAGCAGTAAGCTGGGACGTAGCTCTGGGGCCAACGTCCTGACTTTC
D: .
size: once
V: TRBV2
J: TRBJ2-6

CDR3: CSARDRRVSSTDTQYF
DNA: TGCAGTGCTAGAGATCGGAGGGTTTCTAGCACAGATACGCAGTATTTT
D: .
size: .
V: TRBV20-1
J: TRBJ2-3

CDR3: CATSRDRKYNEQFF
DNA: TGTGCCACCAGCAGAGATAGAAAGTACAATGAGCAGTTCTTC
D: .
size: .
V: TRBV15
J: TRBJ2-1

CDR3: CASSVSGSNDEQYF
DNA: TGTGCCAGCAGCGTCAGCGGGAGTAACGACGAGCAGTACTTC
D: TRBD2
size: few
V: TRBV9
J: TRBJ2-7

CDR3: CATSDPLAGGPNEQFF
DNA: TGTGCCACCAGTGATCCCCTAGCGGGAGGGCCCAATGAGCAGTTCTTC
D: TRBD2
size: .
V: TRBV24-1
J: TRBJ2-1

CDR3: CASSPRTGGRQYGYTF
DNA: TGTGCCAGCAGCCCCCGGACAGGGGGCAGGCAATATGGCTACACCTTC
D: TRBD1
size: few
V: TRBV7-9
J: TRBJ1-2

CDR3: CASSPPIYGYTF
DNA: TGTGCCAGCAGTCCGCCCATCTATGGCTACACCTTC
D: .
size: .
V: TRBV12-3/TRBV12-4
J: TRBJ1-2

CDR3: CASSFATEQYF
DNA: TGCGCCAGCAGCTTCGCGACCGAGCAGTACTTC
D: .
size: few
V: TRBV5-1
J: TRBJ2-7

CDR3: CSASPSGKETQYF
DNA: TGCAGTGCTAGCCCTAGCGGCAAAGAGACCCAGTACTTC
D: TRBD2
size: .
V: TRBV20-1
J: TRBJ2-5

CDR3: CATPGRAGANVLTF
DNA: TGTGCCACCCCAGGGAGAGCTGGGGCCAACGTCCTGACTTTC
D: .
size: few
V: TRBV7-9
J: TRBJ2-6

CDR3: CASSWGQGISGEQYF
DNA: TGTGCCAGCAGCTGGGGACAGGGCATTTCGGGAGAGCAGTACTTC
D: TRBD1
size: .
V: TRBV5-6
J: TRBJ2-7

CDR3: CSVEGWAGQTPTSNYGYTF
DNA: TGCAGCGTTGAAGGTTGGGCAGGACAGACGCCAACTTCTAACTATGGCTACACCTTC
D: .
size: .
V: TRBV29-1
J: TRBJ1-2

CDR3: CAISGFWGTGVAENYNEQFF
DNA: TGTGCCATCAGTGGATTCTGGGGGACGGGGGTAGCGGAAAACTACAATGAGCAGTTCTTC
D: .
size: .
V: TRBV10-3
J: TRBJ2-1

CDR3: CASSLGSRGGYEQYF
DNA: TGCGCCAGCAGCCTGGGCTCTCGGGGAGGGTACGAGCAGTACTTC
D: TRBD2
size: few
V: TRBV5-1
J: TRBJ2-7

CDR3: CSVRASGLTGELFF
DNA: TGCAGCGTTCGGGCTAGCGGCTTGACCGGGGAGCTGTTTTTT
D: TRBD2
size: .
V: TRBV29-1
J: TRBJ2-2

CDR3: CAISEVFGGAGTDTQYF
DNA: TGTGCCATCAGTGAAGTTTTTGGGGGCGCAGGCACAGATACGCAGTATTTT
D: .
size: .
V: TRBV10-3
J: TRBJ2-3

CDR3: CASSFPSIWMRSNEQFF
DNA: TGTGCCAGCAGTTTTCCCTCCATCTGGATGAGGAGCAATGAGCAGTTCTTC
D: .
size: .
V: TRBV12-3/TRBV12-4
J: TRBJ2-1

CDR3: CSAAGTSGMVDEQFF
DNA: TGCAGTGCTGCCGGGACTAGCGGGATGGTTGATGAGCAGTTCTTC
D: TRBD2
size: few
V: TRBV20-1
J: TRBJ2-1

CDR3: CASSPPSGGRYSGNTIYF
DNA: TGTGCCAGCAGCCCCCCCAGCGGGGGGAGATACTCTGGAAACACCATATATTTT
D: .
size: .
V: TRBV11-2
J: TRBJ1-3

CDR3: CSARASANTEAFF
DNA: TGCAGTGCTAGAGCGTCGGCGAACACTGAAGCTTTCTTT
D: .
size: .
V: TRBV20-1
J: TRBJ1-1

CDR3: CASSLTSGRASEQFF
DNA: TGCGCCAGCAGCTTGACTAGCGGGAGGGCCTCTGAGCAGTTCTTC
D: TRBD2
size: few
V: TRBV5-1
J: TRBJ2-1

CDR3: CASRGGGGIETQYF
DNA: TGTGCCAGCAGGGGAGGTGGGGGGATTGAGACCCAGTACTTC
D: .
size: .
V: TRBV7-2
J: TRBJ2-5

CDR3: CASSLARGRRETQYF
DNA: TGCGCCAGCAGCTTGGCCCGGGGACGGCGAGAGACCCAGTACTTC
D: .
size: .
V: TRBV5-1
J: TRBJ2-5

CDR3: CASSYSASGRVGENNEQFF
DNA: TGTGCCAGCAGTTACTCCGCTAGCGGGAGGGTAGGGGAGAACAATGAGCAGTTCTTC
D: TRBD2
size: .
V: TRBV6-5
J: TRBJ2-1

CDR3: CSARKAGLGEQYF
DNA: TGCAGTGCTAGAAAGGCAGGATTAGGCGAGCAGTACTTC
D: .
size: .
V: TRBV20-1
J: TRBJ2-7

CDR3: CACLQGPNTEAFF
DNA: TGTGCCTGTCTACAGGGCCCGAACACTGAAGCTTTCTTT
D: .
size: few
V: TRBV30
J: TRBJ1-1

CDR3: CASSLAGTRQSEEYF
DNA: TGTGCCAGCAGCTTAGCGGGGACTCGACAGTCCGAAGAGTACTTC
D: .
size: few
V: TRBV7-9
J: TRBJ2-5

CDR3: CASSPPGQGGQPQHF
DNA: TGTGCCAGCTCACCCCCGGGACAGGGTGGTCAGCCCCAGCATTTT
D: TRBD1
size: .
V: TRBV18
J: TRBJ1-5

CDR3: CASSHDLGQVITGELFF
DNA: TGTGCCAGCAGCCACGATCTGGGACAGGTTATCACCGGGGAGCTGTTTTTT
D: TRBD1
size: once
V: TRBV4-2
J: TRBJ2-2

CDR3: CATSDPGTRHNEQFF
DNA: TGTGCCACCAGTGACCCCGGGACTAGACACAATGAGCAGTTCTTC
D: TRBD2
size: .
V: TRBV24-1
J: TRBJ2-1

CDR3: CASSPTSGGDEQFF
DNA: TGTGCCAGCAGCCCGACGTCGGGAGGGGATGAGCAGTTCTTC
D: TRBD2
size: .
V: TRBV11-2
J: TRBJ2-1

CDR3: CASSPTISYEQYF
DNA: TGTGCCAGCTCACCAACCATCTCCTACGAGCAGTACTTC
D: .
size: few
V: TRBV18
J: TRBJ2-7

CDR3: CSVAGTYGYTF
DNA: TGCAGCGTGGCAGGTACATATGGCTACACCTTC
D: .
size: few
V: TRBV29-1
J: TRBJ1-2

CDR3: CASTKDRETQYF
DNA: TGTGCCAGCACCAAAGACCGAGAGACCCAGTACTTC
D: .
size: few
V: TRBV12-3/TRBV12-4
J: TRBJ2-5

CDR3: CSAREGSQPQHF
DNA: TGCAGTGCTAGAGAGGGTTCGCAGCCCCAGCATTTT
D: .
size: .
V: TRBV20-1
J: TRBJ1-5

CDR3: CASSPGLTSYEQYF
DNA: TGCGCCAGCAGCCCGGGACTGACTTCCTACGAGCAGTACTTC
D: .
size: few
V: TRBV5-1
J: TRBJ2-7

CDR3: CASTSGRGRSREQYF
DNA: TGTGCCAGCACTTCGGGCAGGGGGCGTTCCAGGGAGCAGTACTTC
D: TRBD1
size: .
V: TRBV6-5
J: TRBJ2-7